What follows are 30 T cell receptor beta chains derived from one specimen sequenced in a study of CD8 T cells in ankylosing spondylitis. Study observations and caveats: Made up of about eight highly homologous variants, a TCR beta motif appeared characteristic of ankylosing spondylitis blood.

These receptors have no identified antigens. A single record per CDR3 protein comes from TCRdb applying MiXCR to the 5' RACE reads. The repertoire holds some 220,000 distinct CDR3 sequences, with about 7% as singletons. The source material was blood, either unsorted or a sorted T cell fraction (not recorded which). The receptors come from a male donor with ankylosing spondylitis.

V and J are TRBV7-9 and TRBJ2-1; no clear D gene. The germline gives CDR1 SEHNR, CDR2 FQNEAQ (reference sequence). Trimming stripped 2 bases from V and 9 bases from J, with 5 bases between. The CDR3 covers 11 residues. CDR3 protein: CASSLPVEQFF. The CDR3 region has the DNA TGTGCCAGCAGCTTACCGGTTGAGCAGTTCTTC.

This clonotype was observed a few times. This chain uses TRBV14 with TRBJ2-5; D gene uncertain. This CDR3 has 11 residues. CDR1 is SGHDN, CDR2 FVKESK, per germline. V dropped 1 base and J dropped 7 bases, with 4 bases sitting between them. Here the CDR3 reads CASSQAGTQYF. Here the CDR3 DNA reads TGTGCCAGCAGCCAAGCGGGGACCCAGTACTTC. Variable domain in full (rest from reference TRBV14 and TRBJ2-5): EAGVTQFPSHSVIEKGQTVTLRCDPISGHDNLYWYRRVMGKEIKFLLHFVKESKQDESGMPNNRFLAERTGGTYSTLKVQPAELEDSGVYFCASSQAGTQYFGPGTRLLVL.

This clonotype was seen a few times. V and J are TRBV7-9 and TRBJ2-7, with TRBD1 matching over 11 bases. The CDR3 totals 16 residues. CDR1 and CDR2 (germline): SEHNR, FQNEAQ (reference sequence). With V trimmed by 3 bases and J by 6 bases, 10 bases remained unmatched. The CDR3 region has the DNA TGTGCCAGCAGCTTTTTTACTGGGACAGGGGGTGGCGAGCAGTACTTC. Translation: CASSFFTGTGGGEQYF.

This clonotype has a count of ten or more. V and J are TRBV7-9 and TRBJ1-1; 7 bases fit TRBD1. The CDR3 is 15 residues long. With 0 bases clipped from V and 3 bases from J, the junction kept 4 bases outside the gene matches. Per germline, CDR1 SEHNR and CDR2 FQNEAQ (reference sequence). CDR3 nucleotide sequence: TGTGCCAGCAGCTTAGCACAGGGGAGGGACACTGAAGCTTTCTTT. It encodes CASSLAQGRDTEAFF.

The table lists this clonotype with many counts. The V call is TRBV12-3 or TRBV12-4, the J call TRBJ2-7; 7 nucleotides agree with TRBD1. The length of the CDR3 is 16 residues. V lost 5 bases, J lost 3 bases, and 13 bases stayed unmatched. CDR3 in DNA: TGTGCCAGCAGTCTCTCAAGTGTAGGGACAGACTACGAGCAGTACTTC. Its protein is CASSLSSVGTDYEQYF.

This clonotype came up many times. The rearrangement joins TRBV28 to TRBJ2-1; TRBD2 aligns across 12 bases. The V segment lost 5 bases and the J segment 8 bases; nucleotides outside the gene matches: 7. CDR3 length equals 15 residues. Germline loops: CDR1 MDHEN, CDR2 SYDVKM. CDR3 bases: TGTGCCAGCAGTAACGGACTAGCGGGAATTTATGAGCAGTTCTTC. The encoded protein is CASSNGLAGIYEQFF.

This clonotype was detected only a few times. The CDR3 nucleotides are TGTGCCACCAGTGGACTAGCGGGAAGGTCTAATGGGGATGAGCAGTTCTTC. Translation gives CATSGLAGRSNGDEQFF. The rearrangement uses TRBV24-1 and TRBJ2-1; 11 bases fit TRBD2. CDR1 and CDR2 from the germline V gene are KGHDR and SFDVKD. There are 17 residues in the CDR3. Trimming at V came to 5 bases and at J to 8 bases, leaving 13 bases not matched to a gene.

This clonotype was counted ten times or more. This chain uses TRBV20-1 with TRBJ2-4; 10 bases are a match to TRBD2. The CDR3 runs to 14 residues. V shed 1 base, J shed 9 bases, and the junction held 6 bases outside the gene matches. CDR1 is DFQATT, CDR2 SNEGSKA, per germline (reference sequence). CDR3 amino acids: CSARGAGGRGIQYF. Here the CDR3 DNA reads TGCAGTGCTAGAGGAGCGGGGGGGAGGGGCATTCAGTACTTC.

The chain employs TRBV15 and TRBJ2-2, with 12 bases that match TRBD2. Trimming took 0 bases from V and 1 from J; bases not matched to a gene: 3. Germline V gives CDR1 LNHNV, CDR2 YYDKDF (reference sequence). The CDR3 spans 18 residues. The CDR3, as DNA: TGTGCCACCAGCAGAGACCCGACTAGCGGGGGGAACACCGGGGAGCTGTTTTTT. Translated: CATSRDPTSGGNTGELFF.

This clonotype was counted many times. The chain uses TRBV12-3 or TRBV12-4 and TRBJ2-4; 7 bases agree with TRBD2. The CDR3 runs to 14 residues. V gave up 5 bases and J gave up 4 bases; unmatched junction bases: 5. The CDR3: CASSERDWKNIQYF. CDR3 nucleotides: TGTGCCAGCAGTGAGCGGGACTGGAAAAACATTCAGTACTTC.

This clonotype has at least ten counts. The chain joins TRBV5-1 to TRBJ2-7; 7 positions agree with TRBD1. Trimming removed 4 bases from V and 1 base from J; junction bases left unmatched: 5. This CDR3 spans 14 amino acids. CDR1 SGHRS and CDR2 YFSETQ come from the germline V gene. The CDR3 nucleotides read TGCGCCAGCAGCGCCCGGGACAGATCCTACGAGCAGTACTTC. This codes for CASSARDRSYEQYF. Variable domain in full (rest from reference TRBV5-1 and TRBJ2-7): KAGVTQTPRYLIKTRGQQVTLSCSPISGHRSVSWYQQTPGQGLQFLFEYFSETQRNKGNFPGRFSGRQFSNSRSEMNVSTLELGDSALYLCASSARDRSYEQYFGPGTRLTVT.

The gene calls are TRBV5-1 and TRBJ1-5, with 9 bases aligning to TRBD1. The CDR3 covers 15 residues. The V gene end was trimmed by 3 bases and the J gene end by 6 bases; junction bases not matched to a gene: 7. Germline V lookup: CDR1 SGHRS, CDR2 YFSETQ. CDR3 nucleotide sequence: TGCGCCAGCAGCTGGCCGGACAGGGGATTTCAGCCCCAGCATTTT. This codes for CASSWPDRGFQPQHF. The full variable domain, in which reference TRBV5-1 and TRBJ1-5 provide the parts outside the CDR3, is KAGVTQTPRYLIKTRGQQVTLSCSPISGHRSVSWYQQTPGQGLQFLFEYFSETQRNKGNFPGRFSGRQFSNSRSEMNVSTLELGDSALYLCASSWPDRGFQPQHFGDGTRLSIL.

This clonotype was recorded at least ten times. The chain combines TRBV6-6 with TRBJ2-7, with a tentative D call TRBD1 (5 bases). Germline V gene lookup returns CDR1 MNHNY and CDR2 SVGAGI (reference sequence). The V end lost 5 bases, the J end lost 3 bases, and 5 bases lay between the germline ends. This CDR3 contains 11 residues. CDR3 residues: CASSGHYEQYF. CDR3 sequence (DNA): TGTGCCAGCAGTGGACACTACGAGCAGTACTTC.

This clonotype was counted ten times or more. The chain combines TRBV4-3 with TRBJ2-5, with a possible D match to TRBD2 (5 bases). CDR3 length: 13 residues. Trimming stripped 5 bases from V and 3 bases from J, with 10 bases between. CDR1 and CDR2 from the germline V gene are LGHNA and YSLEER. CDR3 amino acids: CASSVGMEETQYF. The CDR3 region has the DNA TGCGCCAGCAGCGTCGGGATGGAAGAGACCCAGTACTTC.

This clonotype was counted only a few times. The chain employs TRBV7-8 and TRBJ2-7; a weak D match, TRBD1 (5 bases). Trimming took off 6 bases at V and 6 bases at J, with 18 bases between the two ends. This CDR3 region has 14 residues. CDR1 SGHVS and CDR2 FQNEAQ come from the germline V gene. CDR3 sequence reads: CASSYRTSVLEQYF. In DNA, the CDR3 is TGTGCCAGCAGTTACCGGACAAGCGTCCTCGAGCAGTACTTC.

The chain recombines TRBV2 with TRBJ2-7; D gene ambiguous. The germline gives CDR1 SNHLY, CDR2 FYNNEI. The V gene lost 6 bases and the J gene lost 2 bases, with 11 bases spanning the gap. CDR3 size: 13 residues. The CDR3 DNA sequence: TGTGCCAGCAGACCGGGTATCACCTACGAGCAGTACTTC. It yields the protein CASRPGITYEQYF.

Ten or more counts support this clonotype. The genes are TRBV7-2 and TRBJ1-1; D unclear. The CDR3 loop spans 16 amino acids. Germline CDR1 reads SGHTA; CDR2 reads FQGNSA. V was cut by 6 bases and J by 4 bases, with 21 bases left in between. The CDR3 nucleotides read TGTGCCAGCAGTTTCGCCGGGAGCACTATGGGCACTGAAGCTTTCTTT. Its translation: CASSFAGSTMGTEAFF.

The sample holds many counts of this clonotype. The CDR3 here is CASSSGTRWNQPQHF. The CDR3, as DNA: TGTGCCAGCAGCTCCGGGACACGGTGGAATCAGCCCCAGCATTTT. V and J are TRBV7-2 and TRBJ1-5; D may be TRBD1 (6 bases). The CDR3 has 15 amino acids. Germline CDR1 SGHTA, CDR2 FQGNSA. V lost 4 bases to trimming and J lost 4 bases, with 14 bases between them.

Written as DNA, the CDR3 is TGTGCCAGCAGCCCACAAACGAGGAACACTGAAGCTTTCTTT. Residues: CASSPQTRNTEAFF. The gene calls are TRBV7-9 and TRBJ1-1; no clear D. V was trimmed by 5 bases and J by 1 base, leaving 11 bases between them. Germline CDR1 SEHNR, CDR2 FQNEAQ (reference sequence). The length of the CDR3 is 14 residues.

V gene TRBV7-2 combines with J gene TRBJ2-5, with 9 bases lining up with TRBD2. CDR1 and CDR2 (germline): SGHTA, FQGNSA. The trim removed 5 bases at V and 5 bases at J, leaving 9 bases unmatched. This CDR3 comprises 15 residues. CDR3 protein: CASSLPSGVRETQYF. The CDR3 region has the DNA TGTGCCAGCAGCCTACCTAGCGGGGTGAGGGAGACCCAGTACTTC.

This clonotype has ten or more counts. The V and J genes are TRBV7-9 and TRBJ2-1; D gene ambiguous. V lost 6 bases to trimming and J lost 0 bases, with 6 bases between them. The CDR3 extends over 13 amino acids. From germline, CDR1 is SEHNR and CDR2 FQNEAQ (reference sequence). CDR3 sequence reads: CASRTSSYNEQFF. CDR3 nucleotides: TGTGCCAGCAGAACGAGCTCCTACAATGAGCAGTTCTTC.

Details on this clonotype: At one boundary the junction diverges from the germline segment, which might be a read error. CDR3 in DNA: TGTGCTAGCAGCTCCAATTACGGGAGGGGGCTGGCTTTCTTT. Translation gives CASSSNYGRGLAFF. The chain links TRBV7-7 to TRBJ1-1; TRBD1 agrees at 7 bases. Germline V gene data show CDR1 as SSHAT and CDR2 as FNYEAQ (reference sequence). The CDR3 has 14 amino acids. Full variable domain (missing parts from reference TRBV7-7 and TRBJ1-1): GAGVSQSPRYKVTKRGQDVTLRCDPISSHATLYWYQQALGQGPEFLTYFNYEAQPDKSGLPSDRFSAERPEGSISTLTIQRTEQRDSAMYRCASSSNYGRGLAFFGQGTRLTVV.

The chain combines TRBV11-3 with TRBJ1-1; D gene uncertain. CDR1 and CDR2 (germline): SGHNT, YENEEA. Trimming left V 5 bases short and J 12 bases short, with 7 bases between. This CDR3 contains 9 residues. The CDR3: CASSPRSFF. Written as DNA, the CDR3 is TGTGCCAGCAGCCCCCGGTCTTTCTTT.

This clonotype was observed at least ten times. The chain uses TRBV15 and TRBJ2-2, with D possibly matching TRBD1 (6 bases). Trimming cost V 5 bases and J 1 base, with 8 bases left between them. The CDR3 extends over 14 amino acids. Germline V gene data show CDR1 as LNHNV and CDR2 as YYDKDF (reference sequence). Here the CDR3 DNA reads TGTGCCACCAGCCGGACAGAGAACACCGGGGAGCTGTTTTTT. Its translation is CATSRTENTGELFF. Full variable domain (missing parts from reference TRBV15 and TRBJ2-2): DAMVIQNPRYQVTQFGKPVTLSCSQTLNHNVMYWYQQKSSQAPKLLFHYYDKDFNNEADTPDNFQSRRPNTSFCFLDIRSPGLGDTAMYLCATSRTENTGELFFGEGSRLTVL.

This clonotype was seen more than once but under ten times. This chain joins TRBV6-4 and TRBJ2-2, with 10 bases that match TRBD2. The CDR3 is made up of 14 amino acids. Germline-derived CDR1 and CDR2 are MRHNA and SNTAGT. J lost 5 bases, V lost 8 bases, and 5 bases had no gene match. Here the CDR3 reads CASGTSVYTGELFF. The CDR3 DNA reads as TGTGCCAGCGGGACTAGCGTTTATACCGGGGAGCTGTTTTTT.

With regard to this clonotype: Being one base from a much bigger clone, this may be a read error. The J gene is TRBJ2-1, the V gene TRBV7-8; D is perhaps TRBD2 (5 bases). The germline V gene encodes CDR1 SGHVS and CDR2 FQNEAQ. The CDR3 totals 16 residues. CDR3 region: CASSLVGVSSYNEQSF. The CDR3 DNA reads TGTGCCAGCAGCTTAGTCGGGGTGAGCTCCTACAATGAGCAGTCCTTC. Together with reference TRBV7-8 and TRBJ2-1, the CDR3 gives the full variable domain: GAGVSQSPRYKVAKRGQDVALRCDPISGHVSLFWYQQALGQGPEFLTYFQNEAQLDKSGLPSDRFFAERPEGSVSTLKIQRTQQEDSAVYLCASSLVGVSSYNEQSFGPGTRLTVL.

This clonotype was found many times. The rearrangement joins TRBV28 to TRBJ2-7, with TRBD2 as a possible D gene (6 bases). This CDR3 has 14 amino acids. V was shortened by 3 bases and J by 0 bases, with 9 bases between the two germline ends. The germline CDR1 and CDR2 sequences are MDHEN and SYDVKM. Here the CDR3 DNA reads TGTGCCAGCAGTTTGGTGGGGGGCTCCTACGAGCAGTACTTC. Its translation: CASSLVGGSYEQYF.

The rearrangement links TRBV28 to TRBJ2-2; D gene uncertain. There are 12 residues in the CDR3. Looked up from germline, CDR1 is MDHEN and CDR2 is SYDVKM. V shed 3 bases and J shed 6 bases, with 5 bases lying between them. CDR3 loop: CASSFTAGELFF. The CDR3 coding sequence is TGTGCCAGCAGTTTTACTGCCGGGGAGCTGTTTTTT.

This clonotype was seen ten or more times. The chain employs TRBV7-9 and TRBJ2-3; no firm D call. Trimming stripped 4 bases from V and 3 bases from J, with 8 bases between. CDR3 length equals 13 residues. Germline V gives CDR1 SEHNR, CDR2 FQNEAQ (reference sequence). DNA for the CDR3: TGTGCCAGCAGCTCTTACCCAACAGATACGCAGTATTTT. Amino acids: CASSSYPTDTQYF.

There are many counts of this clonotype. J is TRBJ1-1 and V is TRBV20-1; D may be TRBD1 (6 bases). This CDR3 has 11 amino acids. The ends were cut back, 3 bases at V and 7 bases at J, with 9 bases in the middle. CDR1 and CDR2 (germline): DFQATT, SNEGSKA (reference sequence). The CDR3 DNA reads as TGCAGTGCTAGGACAGGCCGTGAAGCTTTCTTT. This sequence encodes CSARTGREAFF.